These 32 T cell receptor beta chains originate from one sample sequenced in a study of CXCR3-negative and CXCR3-positive naive CD8 T cells. TRB cDNA libraries were made by UMI-labeled 5' RACE. TCRdb reprocessed the 5' RACE reads and reports one entry per CDR3 protein, with no DNA. The ten top clones account for 0.5% to 0.75%, within a sample of roughly 120,000 distinct CDR3 sequences. Their antigens remain unidentified. Broader study findings: Higher TRB CDR3 hydrophobicity marked CXCR3-positive naive cells relative to CXCR3-negative naive cells.

Material for sequencing was naive CXCR3+ CD8+ T cells from blood. Noted subset: CD45RO-CCR7+CD27+CD95- naive CD8+ T cells expressing CXCR3 (TNR3+). The source of these receptors is a human donor in good health. Some clones in this sample may be carry-over from other donors' samples.

CDR3 residues: CSVERDLSTEAFF. The V call is TRBV29-1, the J call TRBJ1-1. The CDR3 contains 13 residues. Germline CDR1 and CDR2: SQVTM and ANQGSEA.

CDR3 sequence: CASSNGQGAGEQYF. The rearrangement joins TRBV2 to TRBJ2-7; as DNA is missing, the TRBD1 call by TCRdb cannot be tested. Germline V CDR1 and CDR2: SNHLY, FYNNEI. The CDR3 totals 14 residues.

The V gene is TRBV7-2, the J gene TRBJ2-1; TCRdb reports TRBD2, a call that lacks DNA to check it against. Per germline, CDR1 SGHTA and CDR2 FQGNSA. The CDR3 consists of 17 residues. This chain's CDR3 is CASSLAGGDSSYNEQFF.

The V and J genes are TRBV5-5 and TRBJ2-2; TCRdb lists TRBD1, though no DNA is available to test this call. Germline CDR1 SGHKS, CDR2 YYEKEE (reference sequence). The CDR3 is made up of 18 amino acids. The CDR3 is CASSVGPTGLLWAGELFF.

The rearrangement links TRBV12-3 or TRBV12-4 to TRBJ1-1; TCRdb indicates TRBD1, and absent DNA this call remains unverified. CDR3 length: 15 amino acids. CDR3 amino acids: CASSWERDLNTEAFF.

The rearrangement joins TRBV20-1 to TRBJ2-7; TCRdb's D gene call, TRBD2, goes unchecked for lack of DNA. Germline assignment: CDR1 DFQATT and CDR2 SNEGSKA (reference sequence). CDR3 length: 14 amino acids. The CDR3 reads CSAREADLPYEQYF.

The chain couples TRBV4-2 to TRBJ1-1; lacking DNA, the TRBD1 call made by TCRdb goes unchecked. Germline V CDR1 and CDR2: LGHNA, YNFKEQ. The CDR3 runs to 18 residues. CDR3 sequence: CASSQGFPHEQGSTEAFF.

This chain links TRBV7-9 with TRBJ1-1; TCRdb names TRBD1, which stays unverified in the absence of DNA. The germline V gene has CDR1 SEHNR and CDR2 FQNEAQ (reference sequence). The length of the CDR3 is 15 residues. CDR3 loop: CASSTRTGTFAEAFF.

This rearrangement joins TRBV2 to TRBJ1-5. The CDR3 contains 12 residues. Germline V CDR1 and CDR2: SNHLY, FYNNEI. The CDR3 here is CASSVLEQPQHF.

The gene calls are TRBV15 and TRBJ2-1. CDR1 LNHNV and CDR2 YYDKDF come from the germline V gene (reference sequence). The CDR3 sequence is 12 residues long. The CDR3 spells CATSGYSNEQFF.

The chain links TRBV7-9 to TRBJ2-5; TCRdb names TRBD1, which stays unverified in the absence of DNA. There are 14 residues in the CDR3. Germline CDR1 is SEHNR and CDR2 is FQNEAQ (reference sequence). The CDR3 spells CASSATGTQETQYF.

The V and J genes are TRBV21-1 and TRBJ2-3; the D gene TCRdb calls, TRBD2, cannot be checked with no DNA. TRBV21-1 corresponds to a pseudogene. The CDR3 length is 19 residues. The CDR3: CASSKAPSGGAFKASTQYF.

The CDR3 is CASSVDLTGGYGYTF. This chain connects TRBV9 to TRBJ1-2; TCRdb designates TRBD1, a call that cannot be tested without DNA. The CDR3 has 15 residues. Germline CDR1 is SGDLS and CDR2 is YYNGEE.

The chain employs TRBV28 and TRBJ2-1; lacking DNA, the TRBD2 call made by TCRdb goes unchecked. CDR1 and CDR2 (germline): MDHEN, SYDVKM. This CDR3 is 16 amino acids long. This CDR3 reads CASSLRLAGIYNEQFF.

The J gene is TRBJ2-7, the V gene TRBV7-9; the D gene TCRdb calls, TRBD2, cannot be checked with no DNA. Germline CDR1 and CDR2: SEHNR and FQNEAQ (reference sequence). This CDR3 is 13 amino acids long. CDR3 sequence reads: CASSRTAAYEQYF. Filled out from reference TRBV7-9 and TRBJ2-7, the complete variable domain reads DTGVSQNPRHKITKRGQNVTFRCDPISEHNRLYWYRQTLGQGPEFLTYFQNEAQLEKSRLLSDRFSAERPKGSFSTLEIQRTEQGDSAMYLCASSRTAAYEQYFGPGTRLTVT.

The genes are TRBV6-2 or TRBV6-3 and TRBJ2-3. The CDR3 contains 14 residues. Germline V gene lookup returns CDR1 MNHEY and CDR2 SVGEGT. Here the CDR3 reads CASSSTGSTDTQYF.

V usage is TRBV6-1 and J usage is TRBJ2-1; TCRdb designates TRBD1, a call that cannot be tested without DNA. This CDR3 contains 12 residues. From germline, CDR1 is MNHNS and CDR2 SASEGT. CDR3 region: CATKDRILEQFF.

This chain uses TRBV12-3 or TRBV12-4 with TRBJ2-7; the TCRdb call, TRBD1, lacks DNA for checking. The CDR3 contains 14 residues. The CDR3: CASRPDRGRLEQYF.

The chain combines TRBV5-6 with TRBJ2-3. Germline CDR1 reads SGHDT; CDR2 reads YYEEEE. The CDR3 consists of 15 residues. The CDR3 spells CASSFDRGGTDTQYF.

CDR3 residues: CASSPNTGEDTEAFF. The chain carries TRBV7-6 and TRBJ1-1; TCRdb designates TRBD1, a call that cannot be tested without DNA. Per germline, CDR1 SGHVS and CDR2 FNYEAQ. The CDR3 contains 15 residues.

This chain connects TRBV9 to TRBJ1-6. From germline, CDR1 is SGDLS and CDR2 YYNGEE. The CDR3 spans 15 residues. The CDR3 loop reads CASSVEGSYNSPLHF.

The V and J genes are TRBV2 and TRBJ2-7; TCRdb names TRBD1, which stays unverified in the absence of DNA. CDR3 length: 15 amino acids. Germline CDR1 reads SNHLY; CDR2 reads FYNNEI. CDR3 loop: CASSPGQGYTYEQYF.

The rearrangement links TRBV27 to TRBJ1-1. Germline V CDR1 and CDR2: MNHEY, SMNVEV (reference sequence). The CDR3 length is 17 residues. CDR3 region: CASSLNKPTLGNTEAFF.

The V and J genes are TRBV18 and TRBJ2-1; the D call of TRBD2 rests on TCRdb alone, since no DNA is present to check it. The CDR3 runs to 19 residues. Germline V CDR1 and CDR2: KGHSH, LQKENI. CDR3 protein: CASSHKKSGTSGIDNEQFF.

The chain has TRBV5-5 and TRBJ1-5; TCRdb's assignment of TRBD1 cannot be checked, as there is no DNA. This CDR3 has 15 residues. The germline CDR1 and CDR2 sequences are SGHKS and YYEKEE (reference sequence). The CDR3 is CASSSTGGNNQPQHF.

The genes are TRBV7-8 and TRBJ1-5; TCRdb's D call, TRBD1, is unchecked because there is no DNA. This CDR3 has 15 residues. Germline values: CDR1 SGHVS, CDR2 FQNEAQ. This CDR3 reads CASSPQGNANQPQHF.

This chain links TRBV10-1 with TRBJ2-1; as DNA is missing, the TRBD1 call by TCRdb cannot be tested. The germline CDR1 and CDR2 sequences are WNHNN and SYGVQD (reference sequence). CDR3 size: 14 residues. CDR3 amino acids: CASSETRELGEQFF.

The chain couples TRBV28 to TRBJ2-3; checking the TCRdb D call of TRBD1 is not possible without DNA. The germline V gene has CDR1 MDHEN and CDR2 SYDVKM. The CDR3 runs to 13 residues. CDR3 in amino acids: CASSPFLLDTQYF.

The chain employs TRBV30 and TRBJ2-7; lacking DNA, the TRBD1 call made by TCRdb goes unchecked. CDR3 length: 16 amino acids. From germline, CDR1 is GTSNPN and CDR2 SVGIG (reference sequence). The CDR3 reads CAWSVAGQLISYEQYF.

V is TRBV4-3 and J is TRBJ2-1; there is no DNA to check the TCRdb D call of TRBD2. The CDR3 consists of 16 residues. Germline V CDR1 and CDR2: LGHNA, YSLEER. The CDR3 sequence is CASSPRLAGDVDEQFF.

The rearrangement joins TRBV28 to TRBJ2-2; TCRdb outputs TRBD1, but without DNA this stays unchecked. Germline loops: CDR1 MDHEN, CDR2 SYDVKM. CDR3 length: 19 amino acids. CDR3 sequence reads: CASSSGTLTTVPNTGELFF.

The genes are TRBV10-3 and TRBJ2-3; TCRdb lists TRBD1, though no DNA is available to test this call. Germline CDR1 is ENHRY and CDR2 is SYGVKD. The CDR3 is made up of 15 amino acids. CDR3 in amino acids: CAISPLWGGTDTQYF.